What follows is one T cell receptor (beta chain) and its context. What this receptor recognizes is not known. It has no much larger one-base neighbor in the sample; base qualities were not kept. V is shortened by 4 bases, J by 6 bases, and the region joining them spans 25 bases. Counted from cysteine to phenylalanine, this CDR3 has 18 amino acids. Just the 54-base CDR3 DNA is kept, in frame starting at base 1. Reading the germline V gene gives CDR1 SGHRS and CDR2 YFSETQ. Collaborating institutions collected whole blood in K2EDTA tubes following their own protocols. For TCRbeta analysis, collaborator samples were shipped as frozen whole blood, as isolated PBMCs, or as DNA extracted from either sample type. TCRbeta CDR3 regions were amplified from genomic DNA by means of the immunoSEQ Assay, a bias-controlled multiplex PCR. Under the source paper's analysis protocol: Nucleated cell counts per sample were estimated from amplification of reference gene primers within the assay. To quantify the absolute abundance of each unique TCRbeta CDR3 rearrangement, sequence reads were collapsed and filtered. Productive Simpson clonality was computed per sample as the square root of Simpson's diversity index over productive rearrangements. This immuneACCESS table, as held by TCRdb, lists in-frame sequences with V and J called but not all clones. Of the missing ones, under half trace to an unresolved V gene in checked studies; the others have no known cause. The DNA was the basis for D and trimming; V, J and clone size are from that table. The sample table records 45,000 to 70,000 clones; around 86% of these occur just once. The ten largest clonotypes hold roughly 28% of the sample.

The sample belongs to a study of blood T cell repertoires in COVID-19 (dated by TCRdb to about 2020). Background on the whole study: Samples from collaborators originated in the United States, Italy and Spain and spanned both the acute and convalescent phases of COVID-19. The prospective study material was composed of cDNA or gDNA derived from T cells, B-cell-depleted T cells, or PBMCs. The dataset comprised deeply sampled blood TCRbeta repertoires from subjects exposed to, actively infected with, or recovered from COVID-19. The repertoires were released in a freely available public database intended as a resource for research on the immune response to SARS-CoV-2. The samples were drawn from two sources: the first 160 participants of the ongoing ImmuneRACE study, and 950 to 1,500 subjects contributed by 6 global collaborators. Sample metadata almost always included a de-identified subject ID, COVID-19 status, age in years and sex. HLA class I and class II types, where available, came from metadata supplied by the sample provider rather than from assay-based typing.

The investigation overall reported the following: Clinical and demographic metadata were provided uncurated, with the amount varying by source and participant.

Sample: peripheral blood. The V gene is TRBV5-1 and the J gene is TRBJ1-4; possibly the D gene is TRBD1, per 6 matching bases. This clonotype was obtained from an elderly woman with active or convalescent COVID-19. The CDR3 has the sequence CASSPGTAGGKSYEKLFF. The nucleotides are TGCGCCAGCAGCCCCGGGACTGCGGGGGGCAAGAGTTATGAAAAACTGTTTTTT.